The clone carrying this TCR beta chain was counted ten times or more. The target antigen is unknown. The CDR3 extends over 14 amino acids. V gave up 3 bases and J gave up 0 bases, with 8 bases separating them. In germline, CDR1 is KGHSH, CDR2 LQKENI. UMIs and a universal primer site were added when TCR cDNA was made by 5'RACE template switching. Each CDR3 protein is one row after TCRdb ran MiXCR on the 5' RACE reads. The sample holds 60,000 to 85,000 distinct CDR3 sequences, more than 5.5% seen once. These data originate in a study of T cells after yellow fever vaccination. Findings and limits, study-wide: Compared with primary, the secondary response was weaker and peaked at day 5, not 15.

The origin of this receptor is a man between 18 and 35 years old who received the YFV17D yellow fever vaccine. The sample was CD8+ T cells sorted from PBMCs, taken less than 6 days after the first yellow fever vaccination. This chain connects TRBV18 to TRBJ2-5; D is undetermined. CDR3 nucleotide sequence: TGTGCCAGCTCACCGACCGGGTACCAAGAGACCCAGTACTTC. Encoded protein: CASSPTGYQETQYF.